The 20 T cell receptor beta chains presented below share a single source sample, sequenced in a study of identical twins. TCRdb ran MiXCR on the 5' RACE reads and lists one entry per CDR3 protein. The data hold 350,000 or so distinct CDR3 sequences, with roughly 9% observed a single time. The sequenced material came from naive T cells sorted from blood. All receptors derive from a woman aged 45-65 years in good health.

This clonotype was found a few times. The chain joins TRBV6-4 to TRBJ2-2; D is possibly TRBD1 or TRBD2 (5 bases each). Per the germline V gene, CDR1 is MRHNA and CDR2 is SNTAGT. This CDR3 contains 14 residues. The V gene lost 5 bases and the J gene lost 5 bases, with 12 bases spanning the gap. Written as DNA, the CDR3 is TGTGCCAGCAGTCCCAGAGGGGAGACCGGGGAGCTGTTTTTT. Encoded protein: CASSPRGETGELFF.

This clonotype was found once. This chain connects TRBV11-3 to TRBJ2-1, with D possibly matching TRBD2 (6 bases). The germline CDR1 and CDR2 sequences are SGHNT and YENEEA. This CDR3 has 12 residues. Trimming pared 5 bases from V and 7 bases from J, leaving 9 bases between. This CDR3 is CASSRTINEQFF. CDR3 nucleotides: TGTGCCAGCAGCCGGACTATAAATGAGCAGTTCTTC.

This clonotype has a handful of counts. The chain carries TRBV27 and TRBJ1-6, with D uncertain. From germline, CDR1 is MNHEY and CDR2 SMNVEV (reference sequence). This CDR3 has 14 amino acids. V lost 5 bases and J lost 5, with 10 bases in between. The chain's CDR3 is CASSAQPNNSPLHF. As DNA, the CDR3 is TGTGCCAGCAGTGCTCAGCCCAATAATTCACCCCTCCACTTT.

The chain recombines TRBV20-1 with TRBJ1-2, with 7 bases identical to TRBD1. With 0 bases clipped from V and 5 bases from J, the junction kept 12 bases outside the gene matches. This CDR3 is 16 amino acids long. Per the germline V gene, CDR1 is DFQATT and CDR2 is SNEGSKA (reference sequence). CDR3 in amino acids: CSARDSLDRPSYGYTF. The CDR3 DNA sequence: TGCAGTGCTAGAGATTCCCTGGACAGGCCTTCATATGGCTACACCTTC.

The table lists this clonotype with a few counts. The rearrangement uses TRBV12-3 or TRBV12-4 and TRBJ2-5; TRBD2 aligns across 7 bases. The CDR3 loop spans 15 amino acids. With 3 bases clipped from V and 7 bases from J, the junction kept 11 bases outside the gene matches. The CDR3 reads CASSFSGILRGTQYF. DNA of the CDR3: TGTGCCAGCAGTTTCAGCGGGATCCTTCGAGGGACCCAGTACTTC.

This chain uses TRBV18 with TRBJ2-1, with D uncertain. The CDR3 has 14 amino acids. Germline values: CDR1 KGHSH, CDR2 LQKENI. Trimming took 3 bases from V and 4 from J, leaving 10 bases between them. This chain's CDR3 is CASSPGDRYNEQFF. The CDR3 region has the DNA TGTGCCAGCTCACCCGGAGACCGTTACAATGAGCAGTTCTTC. Drawing the rest from reference TRBV18 and TRBJ2-1, the complete variable domain is NAGVMQNPRHLVRRRGQEARLRCSPMKGHSHVYWYRQLPEEGLKFMVYLQKENIIDESGMPKERFSAEFPKEGPSILRIQQVVRGDSAAYFCASSPGDRYNEQFFGPGTRLTVL.

This clonotype has a count of ten or more. The rearrangement links TRBV4-1 to TRBJ2-7; 7 bases fit TRBD1. Germline CDR1 is MGHRA and CDR2 is YSYEKL. The CDR3 runs 17 residues. The V and J ends lost 1 base and 0 bases, in that order; junction bases with no gene match: 9. The CDR3 region is CASSQVFGQVVSYEQYF. CDR3 DNA: TGCGCCAGCAGCCAAGTCTTCGGACAGGTCGTCTCCTACGAGCAGTACTTC.

The gene calls are TRBV20-1 and TRBJ2-1; the D is unclear. V was trimmed by 6 bases and J by 6 bases, leaving 12 bases between them. The germline V gene encodes CDR1 DFQATT and CDR2 SNEGSKA (reference sequence). This CDR3 contains 12 residues. This chain's CDR3 is CSAAGAPNEQFF. CDR3 coding DNA: TGCAGTGCCGCAGGAGCGCCCAATGAGCAGTTCTTC.

V usage is TRBV28 and J usage is TRBJ2-5; TRBD2 aligns across 11 bases. Germline trimming cut 5 bases from V and 5 bases from J; bases unmatched to any gene: 7. The germline V gene has CDR1 MDHEN and CDR2 SYDVKM. This CDR3 region has 15 residues. CDR3 protein: CASSPLAGGLETQYF. The CDR3 DNA sequence: TGTGCCAGCAGTCCCCTAGCGGGAGGACTGGAGACCCAGTACTTC.

This clonotype was counted ten times or more. The chain combines TRBV11-2 with TRBJ2-3; weak D call: TRBD2 (5 bases). Per germline, CDR1 SGHAT and CDR2 FQNNGV. V lost 4 bases and J 6 bases, leaving 11 bases between the germline ends. This CDR3 comprises 13 residues. The CDR3 reads CASSSDPGDTQYF. CDR3 in DNA: TGTGCCAGCAGCTCCGATCCGGGGGATACGCAGTATTTT. The full variable domain, rest sourced from reference TRBV11-2 and TRBJ2-3, is EAGVAQSPRYKIIEKRQSVAFWCNPISGHATLYWYQQILGQGPKLLIQFQNNGVVDDSQLPKDRFSAERLKGVDSTLKIQPAKLEDSAVYLCASSSDPGDTQYFGPGTRLTVL.

V usage is TRBV27 and J usage is TRBJ1-6; unclear D gene. CDR3 length: 14 residues. Germline V gene lookup returns CDR1 MNHEY and CDR2 SMNVEV (reference sequence). Trimming left V 7 bases short and J 7 bases short, with 14 bases between. The CDR3 reads CASTHRPANSPLHF. The CDR3 DNA reads as TGTGCCAGCACCCATAGACCGGCCAATTCACCCCTCCACTTT.

This clonotype was detected once. The chain links TRBV18 to TRBJ2-5; D perhaps matches TRBD1 (5 bases). Trimming stripped 3 bases from V and 4 bases from J, with 15 bases between. Germline CDR1 reads KGHSH; CDR2 reads LQKENI. This CDR3 region has 15 residues. CDR3 in amino acids: CASSPLQGERETQYF. CDR3 bases: TGTGCCAGCTCACCTCTCCAGGGTGAGCGAGAGACCCAGTACTTC. The full variable domain, with the rest looked up from reference TRBV18 and TRBJ2-5, is NAGVMQNPRHLVRRRGQEARLRCSPMKGHSHVYWYRQLPEEGLKFMVYLQKENIIDESGMPKERFSAEFPKEGPSILRIQQVVRGDSAAYFCASSPLQGERETQYFGPGTRLLVL.

The sample holds a few counts of this clonotype. This chain connects TRBV11-2 to TRBJ1-1, with D perhaps matching TRBD1 (6 bases). V lost 4 bases and J 0 bases, leaving 12 bases between the germline ends. Germline CDR1 is SGHAT and CDR2 is FQNNGV. The CDR3 covers 15 residues. The CDR3 bases are TGTGCCAGCAGCTGGGTGGGGGGCATGAACACTGAAGCTTTCTTT. This codes for CASSWVGGMNTEAFF.

V is TRBV30 and J is TRBJ2-1; D is unresolved. The CDR3 has 16 amino acids. The germline CDR1 and CDR2 sequences are GTSNPN and SVGIG (reference sequence). Trimming cost V 0 bases and J 8 bases, with 20 bases left between them. The CDR3, as DNA: TGTGCCTGGAGTGTAAAGGGTAGTTTGATCGGGTATGAGCAGTTCTTC. Translating it yields CAWSVKGSLIGYEQFF.

For the CDR3, the DNA is TGTGCCAGCAGCTTTACAGGGCGGAACGAGCAGTACGTC. Residues: CASSFTGRNEQYV. The chain recombines TRBV5-6 with TRBJ2-7, with a possible D match to TRBD1 (6 bases). The V end was cut by 2 bases, the J end by 5 bases, with 11 bases between. CDR1 is SGHDT, CDR2 YYEEEE, per germline. There are 13 residues in the CDR3.

This clonotype occurred a few times. The chain uses TRBV12-3 or TRBV12-4 and TRBJ1-6; 9 nucleotides agree with TRBD1. The CDR3 spans 14 residues. With 7 bases clipped from V and 7 bases from J, the junction kept 5 bases outside the gene matches. This CDR3 is CASMTGTGNSPLHF. DNA of the CDR3: TGTGCCAGCATGACCGGGACAGGGAATTCACCCCTCCACTTT.

This clonotype came up many times. This chain connects TRBV5-1 to TRBJ2-3, with 7 bases lining up with TRBD2. Germline V gene data show CDR1 as SGHRS and CDR2 as YFSETQ. The CDR3 has 18 residues. V gave up 0 bases and J gave up 3 bases; unmatched junction bases: 13. The CDR3 sequence: CASSLGGMAGVSTDTQYF. CDR3 nucleotides: TGCGCCAGCAGCTTGGGGGGTATGGCGGGAGTTTCGACAGATACGCAGTATTTT.

The chain recombines TRBV18 with TRBJ1-1; TRBD1 is a possible D gene (6 bases). Deletions cut 4 bases from V and 1 base from J, with 16 bases between. This CDR3 has 16 residues. Germline V gives CDR1 KGHSH, CDR2 LQKENI. The CDR3 bases are TGTGCCAGCTCACGTAACACCGGGACAAAGAACACTGAAGCTTTCTTT. Translated, it gives CASSRNTGTKNTEAFF. The full variable domain, in which reference TRBV18 and TRBJ1-1 provide the parts outside the CDR3, is NAGVMQNPRHLVRRRGQEARLRCSPMKGHSHVYWYRQLPEEGLKFMVYLQKENIIDESGMPKERFSAEFPKEGPSILRIQQVVRGDSAAYFCASSRNTGTKNTEAFFGQGTRLTVV.

The table lists this clonotype with a few counts. This sequence joins TRBV20-1 and TRBJ1-1; 7 bases map to TRBD1. CDR1 is DFQATT and CDR2 is SNEGSKA in the germline V gene (reference sequence). The CDR3 covers 17 residues. The junction had 19 bases not matched to a gene; V was cut back by 2 bases and J by 7 bases. CDR3 region: CSARSGDGRRGLVEAFF. CDR3 nucleotides: TGCAGTGCTAGATCCGGTGACGGGCGGAGGGGGCTTGTTGAAGCTTTCTTT.

This clonotype was detected a few times. This chain connects TRBV4-1 to TRBJ1-2, with D possibly being TRBD1 (5 bases). Trimming cost V 1 base and J 2 bases, with 11 bases left between them. Per germline, CDR1 MGHRA and CDR2 YSYEKL. The CDR3 extends over 15 amino acids. The CDR3 DNA sequence: TGCGCCAGCAGCCAAGTCCCGGGACGGAACTATGGCTACACCTTC. Residues: CASSQVPGRNYGYTF.